There are a few counts of the clone carrying this T cell receptor (beta chain). Its specificity is unknown. The CDR3 is 15 amino acids. Per germline, CDR1 SEHNR and CDR2 FQNEAQ (reference sequence). V trimming: 5 bases; J trimming: 2 bases; junction bases outside the gene matches: 6. TCR alpha and TCR beta cDNA libraries carrying sample barcodes and UMIs were produced by 5'RACE using constant-segment primers. TCRdb itself ran the 5' RACE reads through MiXCR, one entry per CDR3 protein. The sample includes 250,000 to 300,000 distinct CDR3 sequences, 15% to 20% of them seen just once. The sample belongs to a study of T-cell memory formation after mild COVID-19. In the study overall: Each donor largely had its own TCR clusters. Overall study results and limits: Cross-reactive memory apparently joined, as some responding clones appeared in pre-infection memory. CD4+ clones that contracted lay mainly in CM and EM; CD8+ ones lay in EMRA.

The chain joins TRBV7-9 to TRBJ2-5, with 9 bases that match TRBD2. The specimen sequenced was PBMCs or a T cell subset sorted from them (not recorded which). The sequence was collected from a man aged 18 to 35 who had mild COVID-19 (a few samples of this study predate the infection). Cell type and time point are not known. CDR3 sequence (DNA): TGTGCCAGCAGCCACACGACTAGCGGACAAGAGACCCAGTACTTC. Protein sequence: CASSHTTSGQETQYF.